These 28 T cell receptor beta chains came from one sample sequenced in a study of blood T cells in healthy people across ages. Through a sample-barcoded 5' primer and a J-beta primer mix, a second PCR was run for roughly 7 to 12 cycles. Each CDR3 protein is one row after TCRdb ran MiXCR on the 5' RACE reads. The sample lists approximately 670,000 distinct CDR3 sequences; roughly 43% were seen once. The sample was blood. These receptors all come from a man older than 75 in good health.

The rearrangement joins TRBV7-2 to TRBJ1-1, with D possibly TRBD1 on 6 matching bases. V was clipped by 6 bases and J by 0 bases, with 14 bases between them. CDR3 length: 15 amino acids. Germline CDR1 SGHTA, CDR2 FQGNSA. CDR3 sequence reads: CASRGQGSVNTEAFF. In nucleotides, the CDR3 is TGTGCCAGCAGGGGTCAGGGGTCGGTGAACACTGAAGCTTTCTTT.

The gene calls are TRBV7-3 and TRBJ2-1, with D possibly being TRBD2 (6 bases). The V end lost 6 bases, the J end lost 5 bases, and 17 bases lay between the germline ends. The germline V gene encodes CDR1 SGHTA and CDR2 FQGTGA. The CDR3 loop spans 15 amino acids. Here the CDR3 reads CASSPTSRSNNEQFF. CDR3 DNA: TGTGCCAGCAGTCCAACTAGCAGGAGCAACAATGAGCAGTTCTTC. Full variable domain (missing parts from reference TRBV7-3 and TRBJ2-1): GAGVSQTPSNKVTEKGKYVELRCDPISGHTALYWYRQSLGQGPEFLIYFQGTGAADDSGLPNDRFFAVRPEGSVSTLKIQRTERGDSAVYLCASSPTSRSNNEQFFGPGTRLTVL.

In this sample, this clonotype turned up a few times. The chain combines TRBV20-1 with TRBJ2-7, with D uncertain. Germline CDR1 and CDR2: DFQATT and SNEGSKA (reference sequence). CDR3 length: 11 residues. V gave up 5 bases and J gave up 7 bases, with 12 bases separating them. CDR3 protein: CSAGAVSEQYF. The CDR3 DNA is TGCAGTGCTGGAGCAGTATCGGAGCAGTACTTC.

CDR3 loop: CSAKVGENIQYF. As DNA, the CDR3 is TGCAGTGCCAAGGTTGGGGAAAACATTCAGTACTTC. The chain couples TRBV20-1 to TRBJ2-4; D ambiguous. CDR1 is DFQATT and CDR2 is SNEGSKA in the germline V gene (reference sequence). Trimming took 6 bases from V and 5 from J, leaving 11 bases between them. CDR3 length: 12 residues.

The chain recombines TRBV20-1 with TRBJ2-5; 7 bases line up with TRBD1. This CDR3 has 12 amino acids. Germline assignment: CDR1 DFQATT and CDR2 SNEGSKA (reference sequence). V dropped 5 bases and J dropped 4; count of bases not matched to a gene: 4. The CDR3 DNA is TGCAGTGCTGGCCGGACAGGAGAGACCCAGTACTTC. Its protein is CSAGRTGETQYF.

This clonotype was picked up many times. The chain employs TRBV28 and TRBJ2-1, with D possibly matching TRBD2 (7 bases). Germline V gene sequence: CDR1 MDHEN, CDR2 SYDVKM. This CDR3 spans 16 amino acids. V lost 6 bases, J lost 4 bases, and 19 bases lay in between. The CDR3 loop reads CASSPTGGAGYNEQFF. The CDR3 nucleotides are TGTGCCAGCAGCCCAACGGGGGGCGCAGGGTACAATGAGCAGTTCTTC.

This chain uses TRBV5-1 with TRBJ2-3; either TRBD1 or TRBD2 may supply D (6 bases each). Per the germline V gene, CDR1 is SGHRS and CDR2 is YFSETQ. The length of the CDR3 is 17 residues. The V gene lost 4 bases and the J gene lost 0 bases, with 18 bases spanning the gap. Written as DNA, the CDR3 is TGCGCCAGCAGCCCCCGAGGGGGGAGCGCTAGCACAGATACGCAGTATTTT. Its protein product is CASSPRGGSASTDTQYF.

This clonotype has just a few counts. V is TRBV3-1 and J is TRBJ2-5; a weak D match, TRBD1 (6 bases). CDR3 length: 14 amino acids. Germline values: CDR1 LGHDT, CDR2 YNNKEL (reference sequence). Trimming took 4 bases from V and 5 from J, leaving 14 bases between them. The CDR3, as DNA: TGTGCCAGCAGCCGGATTGGTGGGGGCGAGACCCAGTACTTC. Residues: CASSRIGGGETQYF.

This clonotype was picked up a small number of times. The gene calls are TRBV6-2 or TRBV6-3 and TRBJ2-5, with 13 bases that match TRBD2. CDR3 length: 20 amino acids. Trimming took 5 bases from V and 0 from J; bases not matched to a gene: 15. Germline V lookup: CDR1 MNHEY, CDR2 SVGEGT. The chain's CDR3 is CASSRGLAGALAEYQETQYF. The DNA of the CDR3 is TGTGCCAGCAGTCGCGGACTAGCGGGGGCCCTGGCCGAGTACCAAGAGACCCAGTACTTC.

The sample holds one count of this clonotype. This chain uses TRBV4-1 with TRBJ2-1, with TRBD2 as a possible D gene (6 bases). V was trimmed by 5 bases and J by 8 bases, leaving 28 bases between them. The length of the CDR3 is 18 residues. Germline V gene lookup returns CDR1 MGHRA and CDR2 YSYEKL. CDR3 residues: CASSSLRRRDWGGDEQFF. In nucleotides, the CDR3 is TGCGCCAGCAGCTCGCTAAGACGACGGGACTGGGGCGGGGATGAGCAGTTCTTC.

The chain is built from TRBV12-3 or TRBV12-4 and TRBJ1-2, with no clear D. The CDR3 has 15 residues. V lost 3 bases and J 1 base, leaving 12 bases between the germline ends. CDR3 DNA sequence: TGTGCCAGCAGTTTGCAGCGCGGCTTTAACTATGGCTACACCTTC. Its protein product is CASSLQRGFNYGYTF.

Of note for this clonotype: Sequence at one end of the junction differs from germline and may be a read error. The chain links TRBV28 to TRBJ1-3; the match to TRBD1 covers 8 bases. The CDR3 is 18 amino acids. Germline V lookup: CDR1 MDHEN, CDR2 SYDVKM. The CDR3: CASSYSTGTGNSGNTIYF. CDR3 sequence (DNA): TGTGCCAGCAGTTATTCTACCGGGACAGGAAATTCTGGAAACACAATATATTTT.

This clonotype was recorded a few times. The chain employs TRBV7-9 and TRBJ2-7; D is unclear. The CDR3 is made up of 15 amino acids. The germline gives CDR1 SEHNR, CDR2 FQNEAQ (reference sequence). V was clipped by 2 bases and J by 2 bases, with 13 bases between them. The CDR3 is CASSLSELNPYEQYF. As DNA, the CDR3 is TGTGCCAGCAGCTTAAGTGAGCTCAACCCCTACGAGCAGTACTTC.

The count of this clonotype is one. The V call is TRBV30, the J call TRBJ1-1, with no clear D. Per germline, CDR1 GTSNPN and CDR2 SVGIG (reference sequence). V lost 2 bases, J lost 7 bases, and 8 bases lay in between. CDR3 length: 11 amino acids. CDR3 coding DNA: TGTGCCTGGAGTCAAAGGGATGAAGCTTTCTTT. Amino acid sequence: CAWSQRDEAFF.

This clonotype was observed a handful of times. The V gene is TRBV6-1, the J gene TRBJ1-6; the D gene is possibly TRBD1 (5 bases). The CDR3 is 14 amino acids. CDR1 and CDR2 from the germline V gene are MNHNS and SASEGT. Trimming removed 9 bases from V and 6 bases from J, with 15 bases in between. CDR3 DNA: TGTGCCAGTTCTGGGGCCGCCTTTAATTCACCCCTCCACTTT. Translation: CASSGAAFNSPLHF.

The rearrangement links TRBV5-1 to TRBJ2-7, with D tentatively TRBD2 (6 bases). V was cut by 2 bases and J by 6 bases, with 18 bases left in between. The CDR3 loop spans 15 amino acids. Germline-derived CDR1 and CDR2 are SGHRS and YFSETQ. CDR3 coding DNA: TGCGCCAGCAGCTTCACCGGGACTGGGGCGGGCGAGCAGTACTTC. This sequence encodes CASSFTGTGAGEQYF.

This clonotype was picked up many times. V usage is TRBV6-1 and J usage is TRBJ1-2; 7 bases are shared with TRBD1. The CDR3 is made up of 13 amino acids. Per the germline V gene, CDR1 is MNHNS and CDR2 is SASEGT. Germline trimming cut 7 bases from V and 4 bases from J; bases unmatched to any gene: 6. CDR3 region: CASTPGQTYGYTF. The CDR3 nucleotides are TGTGCCAGCACCCCGGGACAGACCTATGGCTACACCTTC.

The genes are TRBV5-5 and TRBJ2-1; maybe TRBD2 (5 bases). The CDR3 runs to 12 residues. Trimming removed 4 bases at V and 9 bases at J, with 11 bases between. Per the germline V gene, CDR1 is SGHKS and CDR2 is YYEKEE (reference sequence). Here the CDR3 reads CASSLDWGEQFF. CDR3 nucleotide sequence: TGTGCCAGCAGCCTGGACTGGGGTGAGCAGTTCTTC.

The genes are TRBV9 and TRBJ2-3; TRBD2 matches 7 bases. V shed 4 bases, J shed 7 bases, and the junction held 12 bases outside the gene matches. The CDR3 contains 15 residues. CDR1 SGDLS and CDR2 YYNGEE come from the germline V gene. The CDR3 reads CASSPMGGEPNTQYF. The CDR3 region has the DNA TGTGCCAGCAGCCCAATGGGGGGGGAACCAAATACGCAGTATTTT. The whole variable domain, filled in from reference TRBV9 and TRBJ2-3, reads DSGVTQTPKHLITATGQRVTLRCSPRSGDLSVYWYQQSLDQGLQFLIQYYNGEERAKGNILERFSAQQFPDLHSELNLSSLELGDSALYFCASSPMGGEPNTQYFGPGTRLTVL.

The chain is built from TRBV10-3 and TRBJ1-5, with 9 bases matching TRBD1. The CDR3 is 14 residues long. The V segment lost 7 bases and the J segment 7 bases; nucleotides outside the gene matches: 8. Germline V gene sequence: CDR1 ENHRY, CDR2 SYGVKD. DNA of the CDR3: TGTGCCATCAACCAACAGGGGGCTGGGCAGCCCCAGCATTTT. It specifies CAINQQGAGQPQHF.

There are many counts of this clonotype. A much larger clone lies one base from this, so it may be a read error. The chain is built from TRBV11-2 and TRBJ2-7, with D perhaps matching TRBD1 or TRBD2 (5 bases each). The V end was cut by 5 bases, the J end by 2 bases, with 13 bases between. The V gene's germline CDR1 is SGHAT and CDR2 FQNNGV. The CDR3 sequence is 14 residues long. In DNA form, the CDR3 reads TGTGCCAGCAGCGCTCCGGGACGAACCTACGAGCAGTACTTC. It specifies CASSAPGRTYEQYF.

This clonotype was detected only a few times. This chain uses TRBV30 with TRBJ2-7; 10 bases match TRBD1. This CDR3 has 16 amino acids. The germline V gene encodes CDR1 GTSNPN and CDR2 SVGIG (reference sequence). J was trimmed by 3 bases and V by 3 bases; bases with no gene match: 11. The CDR3 DNA is TGTGCCTGGAGATCCGGACAGGGGGTTTCTCTCTACGAGCAGTACTTC. This gives the protein CAWRSGQGVSLYEQYF.

DNA for the CDR3: TGCAGCGTCTCAGCGAGCTCCTACAATGAGCAGTTCTTC. Translation: CSVSASSYNEQFF. The gene calls are TRBV29-1 and TRBJ2-1; D not resolved. V dropped 6 bases and J dropped 0 bases, with 9 bases sitting between them. The CDR3 runs 13 residues. Germline loops: CDR1 SQVTM, CDR2 ANQGSEA.

This clonotype came up many times. CDR3 protein: CSARDVREHVTEQYF. The CDR3 DNA sequence: TGCAGTGCTAGAGATGTCCGGGAACACGTTACCGAGCAGTACTTC. The V call is TRBV20-1, the J call TRBJ2-5; TRBD2 might be the D (5 bases). The J call is in doubt because the DNA end fits TRBJ2-7 better. Germline V gene data show CDR1 as DFQATT and CDR2 as SNEGSKA (reference sequence). This CDR3 spans 15 amino acids.

This clonotype appeared many times. This CDR3 is CSAATSGYTDTQYF. The CDR3 DNA reads TGCAGTGCGGCGACTAGCGGATACACAGATACGCAGTATTTT. This rearrangement joins TRBV20-1 to TRBJ2-3, with 9 bases that match TRBD2. The V gene's germline CDR1 is DFQATT and CDR2 SNEGSKA (reference sequence). The CDR3 is made up of 14 amino acids. After removal of 6 bases from V and 2 bases from J, the junction contained 6 bases not matched to a gene.

The chain links TRBV13 to TRBJ2-1; the D gene is possibly TRBD1 (5 bases). From germline, CDR1 is PRHDT and CDR2 FYEKMQ (reference sequence). The CDR3 runs 11 residues. The ends were cut back, 2 bases at V and 9 bases at J, with 5 bases in the middle. The CDR3 sequence is CASSLQGEQFF. In DNA form, the CDR3 reads TGTGCCAGCAGCTTACAGGGTGAGCAGTTCTTC.

V is TRBV14 and J is TRBJ2-3; the match to TRBD2 covers 10 bases. The CDR3 has 19 residues. Germline values: CDR1 SGHDN, CDR2 FVKESK. The V and J ends lost 1 base and 2 bases, in that order; junction bases with no gene match: 12. This CDR3 reads CASSQGLAGFLPPTDTQYF. The DNA for the CDR3 is TGTGCCAGCAGCCAAGGACTAGCGGGCTTTCTACCACCCACAGATACGCAGTATTTT.

The chain is built from TRBV7-2 and TRBJ2-3, with 10 bases fitting TRBD1. The V and J ends lost 5 bases and 3 bases, in that order; junction bases with no gene match: 11. The CDR3 consists of 17 residues. Per the germline V gene, CDR1 is SGHTA and CDR2 is FQGNSA. CDR3 region: CASSPAVTGQGTDTQYF. In DNA, the CDR3 is TGTGCCAGCAGCCCGGCGGTAACGGGACAGGGGACAGATACGCAGTATTTT.